This entry concerns a single TCR beta chain. The entry originates in a study of blood T cell repertoires in COVID-19. Study overall: Italy, Spain and the United States were the sources of the convalescent and acute COVID-19 samples. Sample material is recorded as cDNA or gDNA derived from T cells, B-cell-depleted T cells, or PBMCs.

This CDR3 is built from 15 residues. Per the germline V gene, CDR1 is SGHTA and CDR2 is FQGNSA. V was pared by 4 bases and J by 3 bases, with 5 bases of the junction left unmatched. In the original processing: Estimates of nucleated cell counts were drawn from the amplification of reference gene primers. Here immunoSEQ multiplex PCR was the method, and the copy in TCRdb shows in-frame clones only, minus some. The V and J calls and clone size are taken from that table; D and trimming were inferred from the DNA. Found here are 150,000 to 200,000 clones, around 80% of them singletons; the top ten hold 5.5% to 8.5%.

The origin of this receptor is a man in his sixties with acute or convalescent COVID-19. Input material: peripheral blood. The chain has TRBV7-2 and TRBJ2-7, with 11 bases lining up with TRBD2. The DNA for the CDR3 is TGTGCCAGCAGCTCGGCGGGACTAGCGGACTACGAGCAGTACTTC. It specifies CASSSAGLADYEQYF.